This section outlines one T cell receptor (beta chain) sequence together with its context. Repertoires were generated with immunoSEQ multiplex PCR, while TCRdb's copy carries only in-frame clones and drops some. The table records about 150,000 clones, about nine tenths of them present only once. This specimen comes from a study of cytomegalovirus exposure and HLA in healthy donors. Germline V gene lookup returns CDR1 PRHDT and CDR2 FYEKMQ (reference sequence). V shed 4 bases and J shed 2 bases, with 12 bases lying between them. The CDR3 is 14 residues long. The chain recombines TRBV13 with TRBJ2-7; TRBD2 is a possible D gene (5 bases). Sequencing was performed on PBMCs. The clonotype originates from a woman in her 30s in good health and CMV-seropositive. The CDR3 DNA sequence: TGTGCCAGCAGCTCCAGTTCCGGGACCTACGAGCAGTACTTC. Protein sequence: CASSSSSGTYEQYF.